Included here is one TCR beta chain sequence, with context. This specimen comes from a study of blood T cell repertoires in COVID-19. Trimming pared 1 base from V and 3 bases from J, leaving 13 bases between. The germline V gene encodes CDR1 SGHKS and CDR2 YYEKEE (reference sequence). The CDR3 runs to 15 residues. Profiled with immunoSEQ multiplex PCR; TCRdb holds only in-frame clones, not every one. Of 140,000 to 150,000 clones in the sample, 85% to 90% were seen once. The specimen sequenced was peripheral blood. The V and J genes are TRBV5-5 and TRBJ1-2; D is perhaps TRBD1 (6 bases). This sequence originates from a woman aged 55-75 years with active COVID-19. The chain's CDR3 is CASSLTGIEDYGYTF. CDR3 sequence (DNA): TGTGCCAGCAGCTTGACAGGGATTGAGGACTATGGCTACACCTTC. Looking up the rest from reference TRBV5-5 and TRBJ1-2 gives the full variable domain: DAGVTQSPTHLIKTRGQQVTLRCSPISGHKSVSWYQQVLGQGPQFIFQYYEKEERGRGNFPDRFSARQFPNYSSELNVNALLLGDSALYLCASSLTGIEDYGYTFGSGTRLTVV.